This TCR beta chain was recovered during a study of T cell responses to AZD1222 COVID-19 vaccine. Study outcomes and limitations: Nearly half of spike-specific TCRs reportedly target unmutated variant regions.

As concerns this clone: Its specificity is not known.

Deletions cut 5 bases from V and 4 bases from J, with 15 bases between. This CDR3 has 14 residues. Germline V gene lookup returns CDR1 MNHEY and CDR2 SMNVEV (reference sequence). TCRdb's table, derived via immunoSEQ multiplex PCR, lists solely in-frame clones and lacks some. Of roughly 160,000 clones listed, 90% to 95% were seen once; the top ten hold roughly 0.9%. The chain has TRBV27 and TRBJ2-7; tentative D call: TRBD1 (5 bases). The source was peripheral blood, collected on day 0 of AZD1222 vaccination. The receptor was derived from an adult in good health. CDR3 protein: CASSQQVLAYEQYF. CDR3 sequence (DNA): TGTGCCAGCAGTCAACAGGTTCTTGCTTACGAGCAGTACTTC.